This T cell receptor beta chain emerged from a study of blood T cell repertoires in COVID-19. Whole-study context: Sample material is recorded as cDNA or gDNA derived from T cells, B-cell-depleted T cells, or PBMCs.

V lost 4 bases, J lost 1 base, and 17 bases lay in between. Germline CDR1 reads SGHNT; CDR2 reads YYREEE (reference sequence). The CDR3 has 16 residues. Clones were read by immunoSEQ multiplex PCR, and TCRdb kept only the in-frame ones, dropping some. The top ten clones hold roughly 1.1% of a sample with about 380,000 clones, more than 65% of them seen once. Sample: peripheral blood. The chain carries TRBV5-4 and TRBJ2-5, with D possibly being TRBD2 (6 bases). The source of this sequence is a human donor with acute or convalescent COVID-19. The donor label of this sample is uncertain. CDR3 sequence reads: CASSQPRQGLQETQYF. The CDR3 nucleotides read TGTGCCAGCAGCCAGCCAAGGCAGGGACTCCAAGAGACCCAGTACTTC.